This TCR beta chain was observed in a study of T-cell reconstitution after alpha-beta-depleted transplantation in children. Study-level points and caveats: Several hundred expanded graft clones reportedly were the source of alpha-beta T cells about two months after transplant. Newly produced T cells mostly accounted for T-cell counts and diversity one year post-transplant.

Unique molecular identifiers featured in how the TCRbeta library was prepared. MiXCR was run by TCRdb on the PCR reads, yielding one entry per CDR3 protein. The sample yields hundreds of thousands of distinct CDR3 sequences, about 12% seen once. Trimming cost V 1 base and J 3 bases, with 13 bases left between them. This CDR3 has 16 amino acids. CDR1 is SGHRS, CDR2 YFSETQ, per germline. This clonotype was seen more than once but under ten times. The antigen is unknown. The sample in question was PBMCs, obtained before TCRalphabeta/CD19-depleted stem cell transplant. The source is a girl aged 2 to 10 with congenital amegakaryocytic thrombocytopenia, due to receive a stem cell transplant. The rearrangement links TRBV5-1 to TRBJ2-2; D is uncertain. In nucleotides, the CDR3 is TGCGCCAGCAGCTTGAGGACCCATGAACACACCGGGGAGCTGTTTTTT. It codes for CASSLRTHEHTGELFF. The full variable domain, rest sourced from reference TRBV5-1 and TRBJ2-2, is KAGVTQTPRYLIKTRGQQVTLSCSPISGHRSVSWYQQTPGQGLQFLFEYFSETQRNKGNFPGRFSGRQFSNSRSEMNVSTLELGDSALYLCASSLRTHEHTGELFFGEGSRLTVL.